This T cell receptor beta chain was profiled in a study of cytomegalovirus exposure and HLA in healthy donors. Study in general: HLA-typed donors were the source of 83 million or so unique TCRs held in an early data release.

Trimming shortened V by 3 bases and J by 5 bases, and 8 bases separated the two germline ends. The CDR3 has 13 residues. Germline loops: CDR1 LGHNA, CDR2 YSLEER. Of note for this clone: Its antigen is as yet unknown.

Study results and limitations: Per a later analysis, roughly 17,000 TCR beta sequences showed association with HLA alleles at 0.05 false discovery rate. Later on, a genetic analysis was performed. It linked a missense variant in DCLRE1C with V- and J-gene trimming of TCR beta. In a later analysis, HLA-C alleles had the fewest associated TCRs, DRB1 alleles the most.

Primers included in the PCR were 60 Vbeta and 13 Jbeta primers. The table came from immunoSEQ multiplex PCR; TCRdb's copy has only in-frame clones and leaves some out. The sample contains approximately 150,000 clones, 75% to 80% of which appear only once. The sample taken for sequencing was PBMCs. The chain links TRBV4-3 to TRBJ2-1; D is unresolved. This TCR derives from a woman between 35 and 50 years old in good health and CMV-seropositive. CDR3 amino acids: CASSQSNHNEQFF. CDR3 nucleotides: TGCGCCAGCAGCCAGAGTAATCACAATGAGCAGTTCTTC.